A selection of T cell receptor beta chains follows, all from one sample in a study of T cell repertoires in cytomegalovirus infection. Via MiXCR, TCRdb re-called the reads, giving one row per CDR3 protein. The profile covers some 800,000 distinct CDR3 sequences, with almost 30% appearing a single time and roughly 14% taken by the ten largest. Their antigens remain unidentified. The source was cultured CD8+ T cells from PBMCs, collected from culture after CMV antigen stimulation. These TCRs come from a human donor in good health (CMV status not recorded). Some clones in this sample may be carry-over from other donors' samples. The CDR3 runs from the conserved cysteine through the conserved F or W. The order of the fields is V gene, J gene, D gene, CDR3 protein. D genes are given only for firm matches.

v_gene: TRBV7-9; j_gene: TRBJ1-2; d_gene: .; CDR3aa: CASNAIGGNYGYTF
v_gene: TRBV7-3; j_gene: TRBJ1-2; d_gene: .; CDR3aa: CASSLNGRADYGYTF
v_gene: TRBV6-6; j_gene: TRBJ1-2; d_gene: .; CDR3aa: CASSYEAGWSYGYTF
v_gene: TRBV7-6; j_gene: TRBJ1-2; d_gene: .; CDR3aa: CASSVDGNYGYTF
v_gene: TRBV5-1; j_gene: TRBJ2-3; d_gene: .; CDR3aa: CASSLVAPSTDTQYF
v_gene: TRBV10-3; j_gene: TRBJ2-3; d_gene: TRBD2; CDR3aa: CAISDSSGGDTQYF
v_gene: TRBV28; j_gene: TRBJ2-5; d_gene: .; CDR3aa: CASSLGRLGGGYQETQYF
v_gene: TRBV2; j_gene: TRBJ2-3; d_gene: .; CDR3aa: CASKLSRGSDYTDTQYF
v_gene: TRBV12-5; j_gene: TRBJ1-2; d_gene: .; CDR3aa: CAREEGDYGYTF
v_gene: TRBV15; j_gene: TRBJ1-5; d_gene: .; CDR3aa: CATRQQGENQPQHF
v_gene: TRBV29-1; j_gene: TRBJ2-7; d_gene: TRBD2; CDR3aa: CSVDGQASGGDYEQYF
v_gene: TRBV7-9; j_gene: TRBJ2-3; d_gene: TRBD2; CDR3aa: CASRDASGGGPDTQYF
v_gene: TRBV9; j_gene: TRBJ1-1; d_gene: .; CDR3aa: CASSRFRARVEFTEAFF
v_gene: TRBV7-9; j_gene: TRBJ1-2; d_gene: TRBD1; CDR3aa: CASSQYRTGGGYGYTF
v_gene: TRBV2; j_gene: TRBJ1-2; d_gene: .; CDR3aa: CARVQLHPYGYTF
v_gene: TRBV20-1; j_gene: TRBJ1-5; d_gene: .; CDR3aa: CSASSGNSNQPQHF
v_gene: TRBV6-5; j_gene: TRBJ2-3; d_gene: TRBD2; CDR3aa: CASSYLAGGFTDTQYF
v_gene: TRBV4-2; j_gene: TRBJ1-4; d_gene: TRBD1; CDR3aa: CASSQNLGQGEGEKLFF
v_gene: TRBV3-1; j_gene: TRBJ2-3; d_gene: .; CDR3aa: CASSQQGPSTDTQYF
v_gene: TRBV6-5; j_gene: TRBJ2-1; d_gene: .; CDR3aa: CASSYAVPTGYNEQFF
v_gene: TRBV6-5; j_gene: TRBJ2-5; d_gene: TRBD1; CDR3aa: CASSFYRDSQETQYF
v_gene: TRBV7-8; j_gene: TRBJ2-1; d_gene: .; CDR3aa: CASSLWGGDYNEQFF
v_gene: TRBV5-3; j_gene: TRBJ2-7; d_gene: TRBD2; CDR3aa: CASSLEPSGGTPYEQYF
v_gene: TRBV7-6; j_gene: TRBJ1-1; d_gene: .; CDR3aa: CASSSRQPMNTEAFF
v_gene: TRBV11-2; j_gene: TRBJ2-2; d_gene: .; CDR3aa: CASSSGQSNTGELFF
v_gene: TRBV6-1; j_gene: TRBJ1-4; d_gene: .; CDR3aa: CASSELGGVEKLFF
v_gene: TRBV6-6; j_gene: TRBJ1-2; d_gene: .; CDR3aa: CASSYERNGYTF
v_gene: TRBV20-1; j_gene: TRBJ2-5; d_gene: .; CDR3aa: CSARERGASPVAQYF
v_gene: TRBV7-3; j_gene: TRBJ2-5; d_gene: .; CDR3aa: CASSSTYRRDSQETQYF
v_gene: TRBV7-9; j_gene: TRBJ1-4; d_gene: .; CDR3aa: CASSFPEGTNEKLFF
v_gene: TRBV5-1; j_gene: TRBJ2-2; d_gene: .; CDR3aa: CASSFRPTGELFF
v_gene: TRBV19; j_gene: TRBJ2-2; d_gene: .; CDR3aa: CASTGMTGELFF
v_gene: TRBV4-1; j_gene: TRBJ1-2; d_gene: .; CDR3aa: CASSPIVPNYGYTF
v_gene: TRBV14; j_gene: TRBJ2-7; d_gene: TRBD1; CDR3aa: CASSVRDSTYEQYF
v_gene: TRBV7-6; j_gene: TRBJ2-7; d_gene: .; CDR3aa: CASSFAGPGNYEQYF
v_gene: TRBV11-2; j_gene: TRBJ1-2; d_gene: .; CDR3aa: CASSFNSYGYTF
v_gene: TRBV6-5; j_gene: TRBJ1-1; d_gene: TRBD1; CDR3aa: CASSYSTGGPVNTEAFF
v_gene: TRBV27; j_gene: TRBJ1-1; d_gene: .; CDR3aa: CASSPYTKNTEAFF
v_gene: TRBV6-5; j_gene: TRBJ1-1; d_gene: .; CDR3aa: CASSQSGRGAHTEAFF
v_gene: TRBV7-3; j_gene: TRBJ1-2; d_gene: .; CDR3aa: CASSPSGQRNYGYTF
v_gene: TRBV11-1; j_gene: TRBJ2-1; d_gene: .; CDR3aa: CASSPAGWSNEQFF
v_gene: TRBV11-3; j_gene: TRBJ2-2; d_gene: .; CDR3aa: CASSAYGEKKNTGELFF
v_gene: TRBV6-6; j_gene: TRBJ1-1; d_gene: TRBD1; CDR3aa: CASRLWTGGQNTEAFF
v_gene: TRBV6-1; j_gene: TRBJ2-1; d_gene: TRBD2; CDR3aa: CASSDPTSGGAYNEQFF
v_gene: TRBV6-2/TRBV6-3; j_gene: TRBJ1-1; d_gene: .; CDR3aa: CAGSWGPLTEAFF
v_gene: TRBV14; j_gene: TRBJ2-5; d_gene: .; CDR3aa: CASSQSGFQETQYF
v_gene: TRBV5-6; j_gene: TRBJ1-2; d_gene: .; CDR3aa: CASSLEYSIYGYTF
v_gene: TRBV2; j_gene: TRBJ2-1; d_gene: .; CDR3aa: CASLGQPEQFF
v_gene: TRBV18; j_gene: TRBJ2-7; d_gene: TRBD1; CDR3aa: CASSPPGTGDLYEQYF
v_gene: TRBV10-3; j_gene: TRBJ2-1; d_gene: .; CDR3aa: CAAGDSSQFF
v_gene: TRBV19; j_gene: TRBJ1-5; d_gene: .; CDR3aa: CASSERGTYNQPQHF
v_gene: TRBV20-1; j_gene: TRBJ1-1; d_gene: .; CDR3aa: CSATLFGGGWDTEAFF
v_gene: TRBV7-9; j_gene: TRBJ1-5; d_gene: TRBD1; CDR3aa: CASSRGTGGAHQPQHF